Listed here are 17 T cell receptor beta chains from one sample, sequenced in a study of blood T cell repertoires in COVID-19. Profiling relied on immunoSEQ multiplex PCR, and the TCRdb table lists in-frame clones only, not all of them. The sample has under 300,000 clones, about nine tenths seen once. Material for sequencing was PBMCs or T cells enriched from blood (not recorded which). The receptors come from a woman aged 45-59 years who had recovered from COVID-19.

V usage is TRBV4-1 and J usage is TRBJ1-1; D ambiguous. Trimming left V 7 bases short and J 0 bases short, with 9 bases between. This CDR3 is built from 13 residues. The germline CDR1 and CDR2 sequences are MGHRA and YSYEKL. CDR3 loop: CASMRVMNTEAFF. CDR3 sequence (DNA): TGCGCCAGCATGCGGGTGATGAACACTGAAGCTTTCTTT.

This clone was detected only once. The CDR3 protein is CASSFDRGEETQYF. The CDR3 nucleotides are TGTGCCAGCAGTTTTGACAGGGGTGAGGAGACCCAGTACTTC. This sequence joins TRBV7-2 and TRBJ2-5, with 8 bases aligning to TRBD1. The J segment lost 5 bases and the V segment lost 6 bases, leaving 8 bases of the junction unmatched. Germline V gene sequence: CDR1 SGHTA, CDR2 FQGNSA. This CDR3 comprises 14 residues. Variable domain in full (rest from reference TRBV7-2 and TRBJ2-5): GAGVSQSPSNKVTEKGKDVELRCDPISGHTALYWYRQSLGQGLEFLIYFQGNSAPDKSGLPSDRFSAERTGGSVSTLTIQRTQQEDSAVYLCASSFDRGEETQYFGPGTRLLVL.

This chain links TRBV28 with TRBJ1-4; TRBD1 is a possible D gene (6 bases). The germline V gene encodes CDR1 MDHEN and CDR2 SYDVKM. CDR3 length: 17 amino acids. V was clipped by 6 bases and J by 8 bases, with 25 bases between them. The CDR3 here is CASSPQGTFRVGEKLFF. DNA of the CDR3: TGTGCCAGCAGCCCCCAAGGGACATTCCGAGTAGGGGAAAAACTGTTTTTT.

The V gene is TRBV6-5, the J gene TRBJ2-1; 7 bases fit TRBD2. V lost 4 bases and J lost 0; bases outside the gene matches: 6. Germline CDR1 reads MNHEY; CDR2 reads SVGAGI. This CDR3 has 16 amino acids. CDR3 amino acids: CASSFSGSHSYNEQFF. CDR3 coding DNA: TGTGCCAGCAGTTTTAGCGGGTCTCACTCCTACAATGAGCAGTTCTTC.

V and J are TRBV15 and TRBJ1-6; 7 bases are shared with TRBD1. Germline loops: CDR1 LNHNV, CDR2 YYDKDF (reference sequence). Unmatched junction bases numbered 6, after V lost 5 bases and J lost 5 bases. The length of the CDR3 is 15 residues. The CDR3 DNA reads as TGTGCCACCAGCGCCCGGGACAGAAATAATTCACCCCTCCACTTT. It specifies CATSARDRNNSPLHF. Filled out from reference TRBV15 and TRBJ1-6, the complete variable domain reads DAMVIQNPRYQVTQFGKPVTLSCSQTLNHNVMYWYQQKSSQAPKLLFHYYDKDFNNEADTPDNFQSRRPNTSFCFLDIRSPGLGDTAMYLCATSARDRNNSPLHFGNGTRLTVT.

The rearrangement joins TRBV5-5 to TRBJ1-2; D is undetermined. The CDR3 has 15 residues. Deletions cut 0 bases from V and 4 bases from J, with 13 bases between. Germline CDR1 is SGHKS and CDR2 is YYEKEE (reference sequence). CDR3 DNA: TGTGCCAGCAGCTTGGCCAGAGAGGTAGTCTATGGCTACACCTTC. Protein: CASSLAREVVYGYTF. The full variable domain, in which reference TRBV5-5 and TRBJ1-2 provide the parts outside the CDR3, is DAGVTQSPTHLIKTRGQQVTLRCSPISGHKSVSWYQQVLGQGPQFIFQYYEKEERGRGNFPDRFSARQFPNYSSELNVNALLLGDSALYLCASSLAREVVYGYTFGSGTRLTVV.

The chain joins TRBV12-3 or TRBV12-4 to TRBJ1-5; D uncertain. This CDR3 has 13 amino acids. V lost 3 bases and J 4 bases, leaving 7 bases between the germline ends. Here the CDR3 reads CASSFRENQPQHF. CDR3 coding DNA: TGTGCCAGCAGTTTCCGGGAGAATCAGCCCCAGCATTTT.

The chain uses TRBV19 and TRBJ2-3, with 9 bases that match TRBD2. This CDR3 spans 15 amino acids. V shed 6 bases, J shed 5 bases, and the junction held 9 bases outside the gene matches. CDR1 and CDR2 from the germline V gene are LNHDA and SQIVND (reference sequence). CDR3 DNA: TGTGCCAGTAGCCGTCAGGGACTAGCTATAGATACGCAGTATTTT. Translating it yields CASSRQGLAIDTQYF.

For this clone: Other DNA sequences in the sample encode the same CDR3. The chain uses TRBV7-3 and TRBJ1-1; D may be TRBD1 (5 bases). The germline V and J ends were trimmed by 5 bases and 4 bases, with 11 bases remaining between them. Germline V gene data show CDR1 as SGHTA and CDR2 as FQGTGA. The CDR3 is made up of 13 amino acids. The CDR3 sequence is CASSQQGGTEAFF. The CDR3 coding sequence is TGTGCCAGCAGCCAGCAGGGCGGCACTGAAGCTTTCTTT.

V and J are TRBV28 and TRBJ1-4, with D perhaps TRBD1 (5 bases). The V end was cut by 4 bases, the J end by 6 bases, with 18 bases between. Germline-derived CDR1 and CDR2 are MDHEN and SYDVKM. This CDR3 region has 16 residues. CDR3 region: CASSSPPAGLYEKLFF. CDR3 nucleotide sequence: TGTGCCAGCAGTTCGCCCCCAGCAGGGTTGTATGAAAAACTGTTTTTT.

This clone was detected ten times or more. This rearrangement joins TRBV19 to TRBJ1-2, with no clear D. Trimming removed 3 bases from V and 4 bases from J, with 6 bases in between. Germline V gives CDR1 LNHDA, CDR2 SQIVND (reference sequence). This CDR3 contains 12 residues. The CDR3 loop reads CASSILSYGYTF. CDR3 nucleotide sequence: TGTGCCAGTAGTATTTTATCCTATGGCTACACCTTC.

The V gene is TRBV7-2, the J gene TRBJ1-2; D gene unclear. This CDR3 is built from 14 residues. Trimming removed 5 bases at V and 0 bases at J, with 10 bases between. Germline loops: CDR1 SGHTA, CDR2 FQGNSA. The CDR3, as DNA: TGTGCCAGCAGCCCGAGGTCGGCTAACTATGGCTACACCTTC. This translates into CASSPRSANYGYTF.

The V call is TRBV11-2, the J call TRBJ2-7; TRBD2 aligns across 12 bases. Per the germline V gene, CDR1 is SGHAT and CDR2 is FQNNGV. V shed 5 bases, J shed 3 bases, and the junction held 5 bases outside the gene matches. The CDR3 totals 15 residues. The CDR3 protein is CASSPGLAGIYEQYF. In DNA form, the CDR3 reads TGTGCCAGCAGCCCCGGACTAGCGGGAATCTACGAGCAGTACTTC.

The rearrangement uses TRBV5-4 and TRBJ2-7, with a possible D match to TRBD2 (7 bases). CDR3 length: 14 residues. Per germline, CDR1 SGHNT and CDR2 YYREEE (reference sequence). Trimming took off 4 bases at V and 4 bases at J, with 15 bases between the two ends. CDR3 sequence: CASSPPGGSYEQYF. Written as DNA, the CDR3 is TGTGCCAGCAGCCCCCCGGGGGGCTCTTACGAGCAGTACTTC.

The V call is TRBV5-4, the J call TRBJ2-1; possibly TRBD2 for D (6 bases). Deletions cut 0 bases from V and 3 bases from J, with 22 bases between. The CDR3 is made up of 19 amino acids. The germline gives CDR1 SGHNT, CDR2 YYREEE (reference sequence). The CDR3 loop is CASSLGPGESGSFYNEQFF. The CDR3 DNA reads TGTGCCAGCAGCTTGGGCCCTGGAGAGTCCGGGAGTTTCTACAATGAGCAGTTCTTC.

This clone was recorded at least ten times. CDR3 DNA sequence: TGTGCCAGCAGACTCGCAGGGGGTACCTCTGGAAACACCATATATTTT. Its translation is CASRLAGGTSGNTIYF. The chain uses TRBV28 and TRBJ1-3; TRBD1 agrees at 7 bases. Per germline, CDR1 MDHEN and CDR2 SYDVKM. CDR3 size: 16 residues. V lost 6 bases, J lost 0 bases, and 8 bases stayed unmatched.

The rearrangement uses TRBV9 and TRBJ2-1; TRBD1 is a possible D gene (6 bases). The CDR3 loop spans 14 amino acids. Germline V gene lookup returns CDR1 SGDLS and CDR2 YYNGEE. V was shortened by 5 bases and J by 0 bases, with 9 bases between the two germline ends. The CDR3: CASSQTGSYNEQFF. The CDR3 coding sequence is TGTGCCAGCAGTCAGACAGGCTCCTACAATGAGCAGTTCTTC.